This T cell receptor beta chain was identified during a study of CD8 T cells in ankylosing spondylitis. General study points: Reportedly, disease-linked clones are significantly enriched in ankylosing spondylitis patients' matched synovial fluid. Relatively scarce in peripheral blood, disease-linked clones were CD8+. What seemed typical of ankylosing spondylitis blood was a TCR beta motif built from several highly homologous variants.

CDR1 MNHEY and CDR2 SMNVEV come from the germline V gene (reference sequence). The CDR3 consists of 14 residues. V was trimmed by 8 bases and J by 4 bases, leaving 14 bases between them. Using quantitative 5'-RACE with molecular barcodes, the authors made TCR beta libraries. A single record per CDR3 protein comes from TCRdb applying MiXCR to the 5' RACE reads. This repertoire shows around 250,000 distinct CDR3 sequences, about 10% found once; its top ten account for under 7%. This clonotype was counted a few times. What it binds is unknown. This sequence originates from a male donor with ankylosing spondylitis or in good health (not recorded which). Sequenced material: blood, either unsorted or a sorted T cell fraction (not recorded which). The V call is TRBV27, the J call TRBJ2-2, with D hard to call. DNA for the CDR3: TGTGCCAGCCGGCGAGTAGTAAGCACCGGGGAGCTGTTTTTT. Its translation is CASRRVVSTGELFF.